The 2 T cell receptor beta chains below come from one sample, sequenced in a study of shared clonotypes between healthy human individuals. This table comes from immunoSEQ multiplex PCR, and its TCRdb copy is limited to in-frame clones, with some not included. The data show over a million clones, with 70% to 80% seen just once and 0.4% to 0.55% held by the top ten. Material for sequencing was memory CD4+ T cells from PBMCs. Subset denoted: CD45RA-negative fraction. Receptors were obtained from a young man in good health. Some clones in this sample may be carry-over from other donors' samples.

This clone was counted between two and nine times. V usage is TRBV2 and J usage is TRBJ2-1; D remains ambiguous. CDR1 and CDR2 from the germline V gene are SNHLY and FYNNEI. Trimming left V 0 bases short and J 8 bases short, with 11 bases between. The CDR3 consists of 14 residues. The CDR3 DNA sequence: TGTGCCAGCAGTGAAGCGCCGGATAGGTATGAGCAGTTCTTC. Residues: CASSEAPDRYEQFF.

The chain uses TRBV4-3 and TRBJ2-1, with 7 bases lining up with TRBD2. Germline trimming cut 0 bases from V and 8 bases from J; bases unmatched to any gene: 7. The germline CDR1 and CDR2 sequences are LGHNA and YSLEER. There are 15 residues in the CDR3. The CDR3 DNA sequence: TGCGCCAGCAGCCAAGAAGCGGGAACCTCCCATGAGCAGTTCTTC. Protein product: CASSQEAGTSHEQFF.